The 3 T cell receptor beta chains given below trace back to one sample, sequenced in a study of identical twins. TCRdb reprocessed the 5' RACE reads via MiXCR and lists one record per CDR3 protein. Here the sample spans some 500,000 distinct CDR3 sequences, more than 9% being singletons. The data also belong to a second study, concerning yellow fever vaccine responses in identical twins.

The sequenced sample consisted of PBMCs. The receptors stem from a woman in her late teens or twenties in good health.

This clonotype has only a few counts. V is TRBV12-3 or TRBV12-4 and J is TRBJ2-1; 8 bases line up with TRBD1. The CDR3 loop spans 14 amino acids. After removal of 2 bases from V and 10 bases from J, the junction contained 7 bases not matched to a gene. CDR3 DNA sequence: TGTGCCAGCAGTTTAATCGGGGGACAGGAAGAGCAGTTCTTC. It translates to CASSLIGGQEEQFF.

J is TRBJ2-4 and V is TRBV5-1; 12 bases map to TRBD1. Unmatched junction bases numbered 3, after V lost 0 bases and J lost 5 bases. The CDR3 covers 16 residues. Germline-derived CDR1 and CDR2 are SGHRS and YFSETQ. The chain's CDR3 is CASSLAGQGAENIQYF. CDR3 nucleotide sequence: TGCGCCAGCAGCTTGGCGGGACAGGGGGCGGAAAACATTCAGTACTTC.

This clonotype was counted only a few times. The chain uses TRBV20-1 and TRBJ2-7, with TRBD2 identical over 16 bases. Germline lookup yields CDR1 DFQATT and CDR2 SNEGSKA (reference sequence). The J segment lost 3 bases and the V segment lost 0 bases, leaving 8 bases of the junction unmatched. CDR3 length: 18 amino acids. CDR3 bases: TGCAGTGCTAGAGATCTGGGACTAGCGGGAGGGCCGCGCTACGAGCAGTACTTC. Amino acids: CSARDLGLAGGPRYEQYF.